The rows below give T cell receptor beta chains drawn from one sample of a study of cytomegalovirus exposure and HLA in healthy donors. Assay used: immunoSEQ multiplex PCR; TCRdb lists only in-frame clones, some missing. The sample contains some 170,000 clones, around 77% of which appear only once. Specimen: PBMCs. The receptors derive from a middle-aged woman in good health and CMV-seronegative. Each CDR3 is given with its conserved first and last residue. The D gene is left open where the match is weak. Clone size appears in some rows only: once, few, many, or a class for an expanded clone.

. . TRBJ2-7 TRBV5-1 TGCGCCAGCAGCCCTGAGGGCTACGAGCAGTACTTC CASSPEGYEQYF
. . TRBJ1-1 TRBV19 TGTGCCAGTACGGACAGACACACTGAAGCTTTCTTT CASTDRHTEAFF
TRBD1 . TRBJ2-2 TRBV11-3 TGTGCCAGCAGCCTATCGGGACAGGACACCGGGGAGCTGTTTTTT CASSLSGQDTGELFF
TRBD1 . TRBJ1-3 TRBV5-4 TGTGCCAGCAGCTTGGAGACAGGGCGATTGTCGGGAAACACCATATATTTT CASSLETGRLSGNTIYF
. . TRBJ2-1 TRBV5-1 TGCGCCAGCAGCTTGACGGGGGTCAATGAGCAGTTCTTC CASSLTGVNEQFF
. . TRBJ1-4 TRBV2 TGTGCCAGCATCAGGGGTGGTGGTGAAAAACTGTTTTTT CASIRGGGEKLFF
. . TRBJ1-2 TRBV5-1 TGCGCCAGCAGCTTGGTTTCGGGGGGTAACTATGGCTACACCTTC CASSLVSGGNYGYTF
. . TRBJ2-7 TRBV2 TGTGCCAGCAGTGAAGCTAGCTTGGACGAGCAGTACTTC CASSEASLDEQYF
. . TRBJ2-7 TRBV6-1 TGTGCCAGCAGTGAAGCGCGGCCGCCTGGGTACTTC CASSEARPPGYF
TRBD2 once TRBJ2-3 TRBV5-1 TGCGCCAGCAGCCGGGGAATAGCGGGAGGGACAGATACGCAGTATTTT CASSRGIAGGTDTQYF
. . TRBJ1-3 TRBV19 TGTGCCAGTAGTATCGCCCAGGGTGTTGTCGGAAACACCATATATTTT CASSIAQGVVGNTIYF
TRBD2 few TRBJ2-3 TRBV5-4 TGTGCCAGCAGCTTGGTTCTAGCGGGTACCACAGATACGCAGTATTTT CASSLVLAGTTDTQYF
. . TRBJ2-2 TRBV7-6 TGTGCCAGCAGCCAACGGGAGCGTGGCACCGGGGAGCTGTTTTTT CASSQRERGTGELFF
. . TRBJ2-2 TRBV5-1 TGCGCCAGCAGCTTGGGATCCAGGGCGGCCGGGGAGCTGTTTTTT CASSLGSRAAGELFF
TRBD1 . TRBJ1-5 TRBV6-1 TGTGCCAGCAGGGACAGGGAGCGGGATCAGCCCCAGCATTTT CASRDRERDQPQHF
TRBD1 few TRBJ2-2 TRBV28 TGTGCCAGCAGACCCGGGGACAGGGGGCAAAACGGGGAGCTGTTTTTT CASRPGDRGQNGELFF
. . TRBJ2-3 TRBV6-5 TGTGCCAGCAGGCCGACGGGAGAGACAGATACGCAGTATTTT CASRPTGETDTQYF
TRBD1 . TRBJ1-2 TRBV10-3 TGTGCCATCACCAGTACAGGGGCGCCGGGCTACACCTTC CAITSTGAPGYTF
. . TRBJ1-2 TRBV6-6 TGTGCCAGCAGCCAGGGGTATCAAGGCTACACCTTC CASSQGYQGYTF
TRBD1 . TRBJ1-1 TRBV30 TGTGCCTGGAGTGGGTCGACAGGGGGCACTGAAGCTTTCTTT CAWSGSTGGTEAFF
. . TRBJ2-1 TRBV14 TGTGCCAGCAGCCGAGGGGGAAAAGGCAACAATGAGCAGTTCTTC CASSRGGKGNNEQFF
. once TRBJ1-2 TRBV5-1 TGCGCCAGCAGCTTTGGCAGGGAGGATGGCTACACCTTC CASSFGREDGYTF
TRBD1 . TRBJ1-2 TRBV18 TGTGCCAGCTCTGAAGGCAGGGGGCAGTTGTACGGTGGCTACACCTTC CASSEGRGQLYGGYTF
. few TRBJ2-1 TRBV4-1 TGCGCCAGCAGCCAAGGAGGGAATGAGCAGTTCTTC CASSQGGNEQFF
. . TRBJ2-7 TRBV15 TGTGCCACCAGCAGAGATAATAGCGCTTCAGGCGAGCAGTACTTC CATSRDNSASGEQYF
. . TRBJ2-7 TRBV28 TGTGCCAGCAGTACCACAGGGTCCTTAATCTACGAGCAGTACTTC CASSTTGSLIYEQYF
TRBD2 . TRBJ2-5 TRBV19 TGTGCCAGTAGTATCGGGAGCGGGAGAGTGCAAGAGACCCAGTACTTC CASSIGSGRVQETQYF
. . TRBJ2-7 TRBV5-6 TGTGCCAGCAGCTTGGGAGGGCACTACGAGCAGTACTTC CASSLGGHYEQYF
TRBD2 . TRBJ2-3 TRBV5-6 TGTGCCAGCAGCTCCATATTCGGGACTAGCGGGCGAAATACGCAGTATTTT CASSSIFGTSGRNTQYF
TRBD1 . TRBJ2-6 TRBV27 TGTGCCAGCGGTGGGACAGGGATACGCGGGGCCAACGTCCTGACTTTC CASGGTGIRGANVLTF
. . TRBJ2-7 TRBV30 TGTGCCTGTCACCTTCCGGGCGAGCAGTACTTC CACHLPGEQYF
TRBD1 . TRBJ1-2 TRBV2 TGTGCCAGCAGAGGGACAGGGGTTATACCTAGCTATGGCTACACCTTC CASRGTGVIPSYGYTF
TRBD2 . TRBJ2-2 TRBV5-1 TGCGCCAGCAGGGGACTAGAGGACACCGGGGAGCTGTTTTTT CASRGLEDTGELFF
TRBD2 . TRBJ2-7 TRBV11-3 TGTGCCAGCAGTAAACGGGGGGGCTTTACCTACGAGCAGTACTTC CASSKRGGFTYEQYF
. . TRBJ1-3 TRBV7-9 TGTGCCAGCAGCTTAGAATCGTCAGGGGGAAACACCATATATTTT CASSLESSGGNTIYF
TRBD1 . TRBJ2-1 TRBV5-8 TGTGCCAGCAGCTTTAACAGGGGGGCATACAATGAGCAGTTCTTC CASSFNRGAYNEQFF
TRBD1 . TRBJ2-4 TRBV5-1 TGCGCCAGCAGCGCGGGACAGGGACGGAACATTCAGTACTTC CASSAGQGRNIQYF
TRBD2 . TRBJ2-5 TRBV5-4 TGTGCCAGCAGCCCTCCCAATCTAGCGGGAAAGCAAGAGACCCAGTACTTC CASSPPNLAGKQETQYF